Each of the 20 T cell receptor beta chains below was sequenced from the same sample in a study of shared clonotypes between healthy human individuals. As defined, naive CD8 cells were CD45RO-negative and positively selected for CCR7, with terminally differentiated effector memory CD45RA+ cells excluded. The assay was immunoSEQ multiplex PCR, and TCRdb's table has in-frame clones only and misses some. Of about 2 million clones listed, about 95% are singletons. The sequencing input was naive CD8+ T cells sorted from blood. All receptors come from a man in his late teens or twenties in good health.

This chain's CDR3 is CASSSLNTGTYEQYF. The CDR3 coding sequence is TGTGCCAGCAGTTCGTTAAATACAGGGACGTATGAGCAGTACTTC. The chain employs TRBV28 and TRBJ2-7; maybe TRBD1 (6 bases). V was trimmed by 4 bases and J by 7 bases, leaving 20 bases between them. Germline CDR1 MDHEN, CDR2 SYDVKM. The CDR3 sequence is 15 residues long.

This chain links TRBV4-3 with TRBJ2-7, with 8 bases that match TRBD1. Germline V CDR1 and CDR2: LGHNA, YSLEER. Trimming at V came to 1 base and at J to 0 bases, leaving 5 bases not matched to a gene. This CDR3 spans 16 amino acids. The CDR3 DNA reads TGCGCCAGCAGCCAAGCAACAGGGGGGTTCTCCTACGAGCAGTACTTC. This codes for CASSQATGGFSYEQYF.

As regards this clone: Different DNA sequences within this sample yield the same CDR3. CDR3 region: CASSEGSSYEQYF. CDR3 DNA sequence: TGCGCCAGCAGCGAAGGGAGCTCCTACGAGCAGTACTTC. The V call is TRBV4-1, the J call TRBJ2-7; possibly TRBD2 for D (5 bases). This CDR3 has 13 amino acids. Germline CDR1 is MGHRA and CDR2 is YSYEKL. Trimming cost V 5 bases and J 0 bases, with 8 bases left between them.

As concerns this clone: The same CDR3 can be traced to other DNA sequences in this sample. This sequence joins TRBV27 and TRBJ2-1; D remains unclear. Germline values: CDR1 MNHEY, CDR2 SMNVEV (reference sequence). Deletions cut 3 bases from V and 4 bases from J, with 10 bases between. CDR3 length: 14 amino acids. The CDR3 region has the DNA TGTGCCAGCAGTTTCGGTGACACTTACAATGAGCAGTTCTTC. Amino acid sequence: CASSFGDTYNEQFF.

This chain links TRBV6-5 with TRBJ2-3; the D is unclear. The CDR3 has 12 residues. The V and J ends lost 7 bases and 3 bases respectively, with 8 bases between them. The germline V gene has CDR1 MNHEY and CDR2 SVGAGI. The CDR3 spells CASNSETDTQYF. The CDR3 DNA reads TGTGCCAGCAACTCGGAGACAGATACGCAGTATTTT.

V is TRBV6-5 and J is TRBJ2-2; D is possibly TRBD2 (6 bases). Trimming took off 7 bases at V and 7 bases at J, with 10 bases between the two ends. This CDR3 has 12 amino acids. Germline-derived CDR1 and CDR2 are MNHEY and SVGAGI. CDR3 in DNA: TGTGCCAGCAATAGCGGTGGCGGGGAGCTGTTTTTT. Amino acids: CASNSGGGELFF.

This sequence joins TRBV14 and TRBJ2-1, with D uncertain. V was cut by 3 bases and J by 7 bases, with 7 bases left in between. CDR3 length: 12 amino acids. CDR1 and CDR2 (germline): SGHDN, FVKESK. The CDR3 nucleotides read TGTGCCAGCAGCCAGTGGTGGAATGAGCAGTTCTTC. Translated: CASSQWWNEQFF.

This chain uses TRBV4-1 with TRBJ1-1; TRBD1 matches 9 bases. V trimming: 7 bases; J trimming: 3 bases; junction bases outside the gene matches: 9. The V gene's germline CDR1 is MGHRA and CDR2 YSYEKL. There are 15 residues in the CDR3. CDR3 sequence (DNA): TGCGCCAGCAACGAACCGGGACAGGGATACACTGAAGCTTTCTTT. Protein: CASNEPGQGYTEAFF.

V and J are TRBV28 and TRBJ1-1, with D uncertain. Deletions cut 3 bases from V and 7 bases from J, with 9 bases between. The CDR3 is 12 amino acids. Germline CDR1 MDHEN, CDR2 SYDVKM. CDR3 in amino acids: CASSFSQDEAFF. DNA of the CDR3: TGTGCCAGCAGTTTCAGCCAGGATGAAGCTTTCTTT.

V is TRBV9 and J is TRBJ2-7, with TRBD2 matching 9 bases. The CDR3 sequence is 16 residues long. Looked up from germline, CDR1 is SGDLS and CDR2 is YYNGEE. Trimming removed 1 base from V and 3 bases from J; junction bases left unmatched: 8. The CDR3 sequence is CASSVFSSGTLYEQYF. CDR3 DNA: TGTGCCAGCAGCGTATTCTCTAGCGGGACTCTCTACGAGCAGTACTTC.

The V and J genes are TRBV27 and TRBJ2-7; TRBD2 aligns across 7 bases. The CDR3 totals 17 residues. J lost 5 bases, V lost 5 bases, and 18 bases had no gene match. In germline, CDR1 is MNHEY, CDR2 SMNVEV (reference sequence). The CDR3: CASSPSVGEGGIHEQYF. In nucleotides, the CDR3 is TGTGCCAGCAGTCCCTCTGTAGGGGAGGGAGGAATCCACGAGCAGTACTTC.

The V call is TRBV7-9, the J call TRBJ1-2; a possible D gene is TRBD1 (5 bases). Trimming removed 3 bases from V and 0 bases from J, with 14 bases in between. Germline-derived CDR1 and CDR2 are SEHNR and FQNEAQ (reference sequence). CDR3 length: 16 residues. The CDR3 nucleotides read TGTGCCAGCAGCTTGTCCTTGGACACCGCTAACTATGGCTACACCTTC. Amino acid sequence: CASSLSLDTANYGYTF.

This chain links TRBV6-1 with TRBJ2-7; D remains unclear. Germline assignment: CDR1 MNHNS and CDR2 SASEGT. The CDR3 is 15 amino acids. V was cut by 4 bases and J by 0 bases, with 13 bases left in between. As DNA, the CDR3 is TGTGCCAGCAGTGTCGAAGATGGGGACTCCTACGAGCAGTACTTC. This codes for CASSVEDGDSYEQYF.

The chain is built from TRBV29-1 and TRBJ2-5; D is undetermined. The CDR3 contains 14 residues. The V gene's germline CDR1 is SQVTM and CDR2 ANQGSEA. V lost 4 bases and J 3 bases, leaving 15 bases between the germline ends. The CDR3 reads CSVGGRPSEETQYF. CDR3 coding DNA: TGCAGCGTTGGTGGCAGGCCCTCGGAAGAGACCCAGTACTTC.

This clone was seen a single time. Within the sample, other DNA sequences also encode this same CDR3. The rearrangement joins TRBV5-6 to TRBJ2-7, with TRBD1 matching over 8 bases. After removal of 0 bases from V and 1 base from J, the junction contained 9 bases not matched to a gene. The CDR3 has 17 amino acids. Per germline, CDR1 SGHDT and CDR2 YYEEEE. The CDR3 region is CASSLGPDREISYEQYF. In nucleotides, the CDR3 is TGTGCCAGCAGCTTGGGTCCGGACAGGGAAATATCCTACGAGCAGTACTTC.

V usage is TRBV7-8 and J usage is TRBJ2-1; 9 bases match TRBD2. Germline trimming cut 8 bases from V and 6 bases from J; bases unmatched to any gene: 11. The CDR3 is 15 residues long. Germline V gene lookup returns CDR1 SGHVS and CDR2 FQNEAQ. The DNA for the CDR3 is TGTGCCAGCGGCCCCGAGCGGGGGGCCCTCAATGAGCAGTTCTTC. It codes for CASGPERGALNEQFF.

The chain links TRBV30 to TRBJ1-1, with D tentatively TRBD1 (5 bases). Per germline, CDR1 GTSNPN and CDR2 SVGIG (reference sequence). This CDR3 has 11 residues. The V and J ends lost 6 bases and 10 bases respectively, with 15 bases between them. This chain's CDR3 is CACLWGFGAFF. The CDR3 DNA reads as TGTGCCTGCCTCTGGGGGTTTGGAGCTTTCTTT.

The chain couples TRBV9 to TRBJ2-5, with 7 bases identical to TRBD2. CDR1 and CDR2 (germline): SGDLS, YYNGEE. Losses at the gene ends were 3 bases for V and 9 bases for J; bases not matched to a gene: 2. The CDR3 extends over 11 amino acids. Here the CDR3 reads CASSGGGAQYF. DNA for the CDR3: TGTGCCAGCAGCGGGGGAGGGGCCCAGTACTTC.

The chain is built from TRBV29-1 and TRBJ1-3, with D possibly being TRBD1 (5 bases). This CDR3 spans 14 amino acids. V lost 0 bases, J lost 8 bases, and 14 bases lay in between. The germline CDR1 and CDR2 sequences are SQVTM and ANQGSEA. CDR3 residues: CSVEDPITGDTIYF. The CDR3 nucleotides are TGCAGCGTTGAAGATCCGATCACGGGGGACACCATATATTTT. Together with reference TRBV29-1 and TRBJ1-3, the CDR3 gives the full variable domain: SAVISQKPSRDICQRGTSLTIQCQVDSQVTMMFWYRQQPGQSLTLIATANQGSEATYESGFVIDKFPISRPNLTFSTLTVSNMSPEDSSIYLCSVEDPITGDTIYFGEGSWLTVV.

The chain joins TRBV27 to TRBJ2-3; TRBD2 aligns across 9 bases. Germline lookup yields CDR1 MNHEY and CDR2 SMNVEV (reference sequence). CDR3 length: 16 residues. V lost 1 base and J lost 4; bases outside the gene matches: 6. CDR3 region: CASSLFFSGSSDTQYF. The DNA of the CDR3 is TGTGCCAGCAGTTTATTTTTTAGCGGGAGCTCAGATACGCAGTATTTT.